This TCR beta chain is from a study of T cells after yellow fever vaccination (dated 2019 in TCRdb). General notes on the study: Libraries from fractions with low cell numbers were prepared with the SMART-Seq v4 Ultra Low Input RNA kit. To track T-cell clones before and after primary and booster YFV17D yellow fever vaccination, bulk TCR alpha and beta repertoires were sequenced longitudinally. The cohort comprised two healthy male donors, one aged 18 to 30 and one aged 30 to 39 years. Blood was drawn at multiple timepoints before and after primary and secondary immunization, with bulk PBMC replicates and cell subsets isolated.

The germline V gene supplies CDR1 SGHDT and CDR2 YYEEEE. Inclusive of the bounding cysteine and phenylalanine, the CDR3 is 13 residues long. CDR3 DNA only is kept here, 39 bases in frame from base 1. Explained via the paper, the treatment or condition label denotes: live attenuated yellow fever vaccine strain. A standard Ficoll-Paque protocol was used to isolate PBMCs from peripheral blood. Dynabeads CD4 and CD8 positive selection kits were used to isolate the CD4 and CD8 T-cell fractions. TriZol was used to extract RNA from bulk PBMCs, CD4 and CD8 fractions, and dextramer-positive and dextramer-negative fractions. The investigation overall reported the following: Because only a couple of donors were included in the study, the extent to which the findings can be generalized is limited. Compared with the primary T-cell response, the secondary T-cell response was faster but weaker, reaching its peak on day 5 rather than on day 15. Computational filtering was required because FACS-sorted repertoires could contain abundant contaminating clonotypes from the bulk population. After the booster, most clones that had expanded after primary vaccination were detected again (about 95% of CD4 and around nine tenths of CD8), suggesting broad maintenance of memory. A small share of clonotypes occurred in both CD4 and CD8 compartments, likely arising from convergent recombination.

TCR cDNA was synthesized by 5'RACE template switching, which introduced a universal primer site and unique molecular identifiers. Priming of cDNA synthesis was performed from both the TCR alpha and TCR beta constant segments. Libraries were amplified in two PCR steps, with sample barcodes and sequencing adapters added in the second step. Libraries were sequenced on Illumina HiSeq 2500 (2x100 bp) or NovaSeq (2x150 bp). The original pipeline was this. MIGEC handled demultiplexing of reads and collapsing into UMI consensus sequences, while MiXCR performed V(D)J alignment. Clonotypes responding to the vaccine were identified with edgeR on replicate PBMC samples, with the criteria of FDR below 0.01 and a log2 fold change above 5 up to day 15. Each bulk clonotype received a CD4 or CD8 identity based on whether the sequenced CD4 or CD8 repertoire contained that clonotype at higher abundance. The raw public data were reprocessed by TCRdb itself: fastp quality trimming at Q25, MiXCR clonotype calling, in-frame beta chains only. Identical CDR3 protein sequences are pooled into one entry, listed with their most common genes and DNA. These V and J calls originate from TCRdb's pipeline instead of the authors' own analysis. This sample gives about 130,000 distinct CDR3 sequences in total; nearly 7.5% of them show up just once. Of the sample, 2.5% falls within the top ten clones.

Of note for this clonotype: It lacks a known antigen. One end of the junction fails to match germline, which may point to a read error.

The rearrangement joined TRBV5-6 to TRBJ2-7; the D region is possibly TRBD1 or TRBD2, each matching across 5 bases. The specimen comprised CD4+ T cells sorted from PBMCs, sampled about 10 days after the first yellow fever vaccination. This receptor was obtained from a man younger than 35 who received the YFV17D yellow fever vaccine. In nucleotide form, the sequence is TGTGCCAGGAGCTCCGGGACGGTCTACGAGCAGTACTTC. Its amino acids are CARSSGTVYEQYF.